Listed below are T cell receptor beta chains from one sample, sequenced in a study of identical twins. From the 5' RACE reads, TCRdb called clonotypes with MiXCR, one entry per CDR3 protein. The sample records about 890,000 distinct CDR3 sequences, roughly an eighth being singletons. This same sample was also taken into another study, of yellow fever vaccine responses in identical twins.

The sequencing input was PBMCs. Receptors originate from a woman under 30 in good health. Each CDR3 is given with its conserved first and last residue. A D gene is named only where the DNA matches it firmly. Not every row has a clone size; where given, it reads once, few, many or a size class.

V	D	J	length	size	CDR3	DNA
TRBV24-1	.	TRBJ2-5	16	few	CATSDLIRGAGETQYF	TGTGCCACCAGTGATTTGATTCGGGGGGCGGGAGAGACCCAGTACTTC
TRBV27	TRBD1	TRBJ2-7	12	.	CATEDRAGEQYF	TGTGCCACAGAGGACAGGGCGGGTGAGCAGTACTTC
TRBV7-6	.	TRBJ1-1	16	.	CASSSLYRGENTEAFF	TGTGCCAGCAGCTCCCTATACCGGGGAGAGAACACTGAAGCTTTCTTT
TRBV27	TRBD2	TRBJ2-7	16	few	CASSPSRVAGAYEQYF	TGTGCCAGCAGTCCCTCCCGGGTAGCGGGAGCCTACGAGCAGTACTTC
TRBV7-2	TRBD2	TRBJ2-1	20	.	CASSLALTSGRTFSYNEQFF	TGTGCCAGCAGCTTAGCTTTGACTAGCGGGAGGACCTTCTCCTACAATGAGCAGTTCTTC
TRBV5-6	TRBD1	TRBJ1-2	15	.	CASSLLGTANYGYTF	TGTGCCAGCAGCTTGCTCGGGACAGCTAACTATGGCTACACCTTC
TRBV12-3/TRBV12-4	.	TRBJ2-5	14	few	CASSPSTGSETQYF	TGTGCCAGCAGTCCCTCGACGGGGTCCGAGACCCAGTACTTC
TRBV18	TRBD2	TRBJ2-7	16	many	CASSPGASGTLSEQYF	TGTGCCAGCTCACCGGGAGCTAGCGGGACTCTTAGCGAGCAGTACTTC
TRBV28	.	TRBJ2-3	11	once	CASIQGITQYF	TGTGCCAGCATCCAGGGCATTACGCAGTATTTT
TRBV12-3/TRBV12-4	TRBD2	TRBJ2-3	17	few	CASRYKSGGSITDTQYF	TGTGCCAGCAGATACAAAAGCGGGGGATCGATCACAGATACGCAGTATTTT
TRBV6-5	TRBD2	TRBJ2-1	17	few	CASSYSGDSGGWHEQFF	TGTGCCAGCAGTTACTCCGGCGATAGCGGGGGTTGGCATGAGCAGTTCTTC
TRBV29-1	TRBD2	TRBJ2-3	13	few	CSVGEGPTDTQYF	TGCAGCGTCGGGGAGGGACCCACAGATACGCAGTATTTT
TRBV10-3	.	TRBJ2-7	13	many	CAITSDRAYEQYF	TGTGCCATCACCTCCGACAGAGCTTACGAGCAGTACTTC
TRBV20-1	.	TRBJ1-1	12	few	CSATGDVAEAFF	TGCAGTGCTACGGGCGATGTCGCTGAAGCTTTCTTT
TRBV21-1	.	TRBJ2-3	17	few	CASSFRFGQGRTDTQYF	TGTGCCAGCAGCTTCCGATTTGGGCAGGGAAGGACAGATACGCAGTATTTT
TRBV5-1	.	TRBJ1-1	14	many	CASSLEQMNTEAFF	TGCGCCAGCAGCTTGGAACAAATGAACACTGAAGCTTTCTTT
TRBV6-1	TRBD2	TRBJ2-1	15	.	CASPVPGLAINEQFF	TGTGCCAGCCCTGTACCGGGACTAGCGATCAATGAGCAGTTCTTC
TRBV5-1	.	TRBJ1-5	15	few	CASSLDGNPNQPQHF	TGCGCCAGCAGCTTGGACGGAAATCCGAATCAGCCCCAGCATTTT
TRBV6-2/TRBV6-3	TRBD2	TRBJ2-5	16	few	CASSYPTSGGAETQYF	TGTGCCAGCAGTTACCCGACTAGCGGGGGGGCAGAGACCCAGTACTTC
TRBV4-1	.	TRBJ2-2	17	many	CASSQEGQGTNTGELFF	TGCGCCAGCAGCCAAGAGGGCCAGGGAACGAACACCGGGGAGCTGTTTTTT
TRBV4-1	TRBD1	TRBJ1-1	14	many	CASSQTGGNTEAFF	TGCGCCAGCAGCCAGACAGGGGGGAACACTGAAGCTTTCTTT
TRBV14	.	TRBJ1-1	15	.	CASSQDGNPNTEAFF	TGTGCCAGCAGCCAAGATGGTAATCCGAACACTGAAGCTTTCTTT